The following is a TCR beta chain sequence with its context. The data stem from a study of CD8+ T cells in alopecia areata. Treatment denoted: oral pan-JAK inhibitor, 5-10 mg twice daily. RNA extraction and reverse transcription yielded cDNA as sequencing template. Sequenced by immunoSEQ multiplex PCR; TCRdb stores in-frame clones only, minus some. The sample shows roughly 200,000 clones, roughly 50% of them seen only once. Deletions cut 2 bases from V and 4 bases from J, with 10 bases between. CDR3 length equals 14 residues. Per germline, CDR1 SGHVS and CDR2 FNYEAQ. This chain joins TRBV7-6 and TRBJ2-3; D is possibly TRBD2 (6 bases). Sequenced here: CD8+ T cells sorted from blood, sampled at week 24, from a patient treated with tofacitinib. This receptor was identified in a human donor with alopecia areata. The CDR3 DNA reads TGTGCCAGCAGCTTAACCCCGGGGGCAGATACGCAGTATTTT. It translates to CASSLTPGADTQYF.